The present T cell receptor (beta chain) was sequenced within a study of cytomegalovirus exposure and HLA in healthy donors. Sampled while nominally healthy, donors likely had unrecorded immune exposures. This PCR relied on a set of 60 Vbeta primers and 13 Jbeta primers. Sequencing was performed with immunoSEQ multiplex PCR; in TCRdb, only in-frame clones are kept and a portion is missing. The sample has 110,000 to 150,000 clones, over 70% seen once. Germline V gene data show CDR1 as LNHDA and CDR2 as SQIVND (reference sequence). V dropped 6 bases and J dropped 0 bases, with 6 bases sitting between them. The CDR3 is 14 residues long.

The TCR was taken from a man aged 18 to 29 in good health and CMV-seronegative. The sample consisted of PBMCs. The chain employs TRBV19 and TRBJ2-6; D ambiguous. This CDR3 reads CASSVPSGANVLTF. CDR3 DNA sequence: TGTGCCAGTAGCGTCCCCTCTGGGGCCAACGTCCTGACTTTC.